This TCR beta chain was documented in a study of blood T cell repertoires in COVID-19. Study in general: The analysed material was cDNA or gDNA that came from T cells, B-cell-depleted T cells, or PBMCs.

V was clipped by 6 bases and J by 7 bases; unmatched bases: 9. CDR1 and CDR2 (germline): LNHDA, SQIVND (reference sequence). The CDR3 totals 15 residues. Libraries were prepared by immunoSEQ multiplex PCR; TCRdb keeps only in-frame clonotypes and omits some of them. The sample contains more than 250,000 clones, just under 90% of which appear only once. This clone showed up just once. The sample comprised peripheral blood. The origin of this receptor is a woman in her forties or fifties with COVID-19, enrolled during active disease. The rearrangement links TRBV19 to TRBJ2-7, with 13 bases lining up with TRBD2. CDR3 residues: CASRKGLAGPWEQYF. The CDR3 coding sequence is TGTGCCAGTAGGAAGGGACTAGCGGGACCGTGGGAGCAGTACTTC. Full variable domain (rest looked up from reference TRBV19 and TRBJ2-7): DGGITQSPKYLFRKEGQNVTLSCEQNLNHDAMYWYRQDPGQGLRLIYYSQIVNDFQKGDIAEGYSVSREKKESFPLTVTSAQKNPTAFYLCASRKGLAGPWEQYFGPGTRLTVT.